This T cell receptor beta chain stems from a study of T cells in Graves' hyperthyroidism and ophthalmopathy. Background on the study: Specimen type is peripheral blood, collected at initial diagnosis prior to any treatment.

This clonotype was detected a few times. TCR beta CDR3 region amplification was performed from RNA transcripts. RT-PCR in the first round (using the HTBI primer set) targeted the TCR CDR3. TCRdb redid the calling of the multiplex PCR reads with MiXCR, one entry per CDR3 protein. The table has approximately 700,000 distinct CDR3 sequences, about 16% seen once; the top ten hold roughly 8%. It was uncontrolled infection, other autoimmune disease, pregnancy or lactation that excluded patients. Material: blood. This sequence was found in a man in his late teens or twenties with Graves' hyperthyroidism.

CDR3 sequence (DNA): TGTGCCAGCAGCGTACGGGATAGTACAGATACGCAGTATTTT. Translating it yields CASSVRDSTDTQYF. J is TRBJ2-3 and V is TRBV3-2; TRBD1, the D gene given by the table, was not confirmed from the DNA. TRBV3-2 is a pseudogene. The CDR3 contains 14 residues.